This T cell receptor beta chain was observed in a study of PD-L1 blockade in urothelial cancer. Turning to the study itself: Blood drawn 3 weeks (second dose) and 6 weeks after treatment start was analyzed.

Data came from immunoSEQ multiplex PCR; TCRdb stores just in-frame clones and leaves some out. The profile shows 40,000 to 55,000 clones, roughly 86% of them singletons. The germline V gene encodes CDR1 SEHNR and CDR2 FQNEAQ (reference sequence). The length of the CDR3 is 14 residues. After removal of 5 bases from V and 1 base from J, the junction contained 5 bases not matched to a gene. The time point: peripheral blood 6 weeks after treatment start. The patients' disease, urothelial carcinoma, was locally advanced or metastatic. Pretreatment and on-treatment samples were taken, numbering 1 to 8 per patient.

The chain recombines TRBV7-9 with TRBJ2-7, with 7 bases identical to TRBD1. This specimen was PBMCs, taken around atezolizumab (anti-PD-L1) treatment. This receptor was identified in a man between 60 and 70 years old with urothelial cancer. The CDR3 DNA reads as TGTGCCAGCAGCCATAGGGACAGATCCTACGAGCAGTACTTC. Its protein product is CASSHRDRSYEQYF.